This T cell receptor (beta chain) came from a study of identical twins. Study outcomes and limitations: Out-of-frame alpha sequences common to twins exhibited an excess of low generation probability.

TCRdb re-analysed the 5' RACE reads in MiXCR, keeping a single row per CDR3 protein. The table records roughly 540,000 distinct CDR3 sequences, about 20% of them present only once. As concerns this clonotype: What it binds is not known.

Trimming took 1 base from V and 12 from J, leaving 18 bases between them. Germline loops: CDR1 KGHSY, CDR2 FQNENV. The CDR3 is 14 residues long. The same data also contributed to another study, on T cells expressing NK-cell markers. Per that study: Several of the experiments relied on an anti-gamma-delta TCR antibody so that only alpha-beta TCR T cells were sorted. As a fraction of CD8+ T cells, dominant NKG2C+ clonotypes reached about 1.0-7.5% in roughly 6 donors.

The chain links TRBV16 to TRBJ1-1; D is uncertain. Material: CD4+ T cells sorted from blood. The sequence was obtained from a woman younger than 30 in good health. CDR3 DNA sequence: TGTGCCAGCAGCCAATGGGCACAGTCTCGGGAGACTTTCTTT. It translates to CASSQWAQSRETFF.